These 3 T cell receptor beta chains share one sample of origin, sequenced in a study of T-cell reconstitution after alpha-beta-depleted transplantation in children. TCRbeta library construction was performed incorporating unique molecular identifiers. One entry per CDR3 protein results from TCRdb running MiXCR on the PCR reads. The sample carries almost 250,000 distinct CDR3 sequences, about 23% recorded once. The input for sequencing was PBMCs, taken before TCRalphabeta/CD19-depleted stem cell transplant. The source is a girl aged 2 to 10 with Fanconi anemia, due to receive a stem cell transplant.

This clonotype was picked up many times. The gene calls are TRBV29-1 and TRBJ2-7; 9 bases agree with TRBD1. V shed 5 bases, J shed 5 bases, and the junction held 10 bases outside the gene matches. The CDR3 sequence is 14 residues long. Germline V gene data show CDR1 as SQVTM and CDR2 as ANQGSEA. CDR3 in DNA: TGCAGCGTTCTTCCGGGACAGGGATCGGACGAGCAGTACTTC. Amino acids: CSVLPGQGSDEQYF.

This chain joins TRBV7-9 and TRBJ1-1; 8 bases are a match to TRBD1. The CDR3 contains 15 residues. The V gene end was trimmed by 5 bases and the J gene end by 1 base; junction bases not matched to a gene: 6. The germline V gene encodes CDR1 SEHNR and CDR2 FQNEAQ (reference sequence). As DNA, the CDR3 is TGTGCCAGCAGCCGACCGGGGACAGGGAACACTGAAGCTTTCTTT. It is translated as CASSRPGTGNTEAFF.

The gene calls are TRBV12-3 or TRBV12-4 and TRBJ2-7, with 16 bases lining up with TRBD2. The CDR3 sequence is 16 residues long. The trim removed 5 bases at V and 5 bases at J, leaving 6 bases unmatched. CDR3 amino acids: CASSRPGTSGRDEQYF. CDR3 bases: TGTGCCAGCAGTCGTCCGGGGACTAGCGGGAGGGACGAGCAGTACTTC.